This is a list of T cell receptor beta chains from one sample in a study of response to subunit inactivated influenza vaccine. TCRdb called the RT-PCR reads again in MiXCR, with one record for every CDR3 protein. The sample holds around 480,000 distinct CDR3 sequences, 11% seen once. The sequencing here drew on PBMCs from blood, taken roughly 45 days after vaccination. Receptor source: a man aged 45 to 65 who received an inactivated influenza vaccine. Each CDR3 is given with its conserved first and last residue. D genes are given only for firm matches. Size is omitted from some rows. Given values are once, few, many or a class for expanded clones.

v_gene: TRBV6-1
j_gene: TRBJ2-7
d_gene: TRBD2
abundance: few
len: 16
CDR3aa: CASTSRQGSGRDEQYF
CDR3nt: TGTGCCAGCACCTCGCGACAGGGCAGCGGGAGGGACGAGCAGTACTTC

v_gene: TRBV6-9
j_gene: TRBJ1-1
d_gene: -
abundance: -
len: 13
CDR3aa: CAKRQVPGTEAFF
CDR3nt: TGTGCCAAACGACAGGTCCCGGGGACTGAAGCTTTCTTT

v_gene: TRBV20-1
j_gene: TRBJ2-7
d_gene: TRBD2
abundance: many
len: 14
CDR3aa: CSAILAGGPGEQYF
CDR3nt: TGCAGTGCTATACTAGCGGGAGGGCCGGGAGAGCAGTACTTC

v_gene: TRBV6-5
j_gene: TRBJ2-3
d_gene: -
abundance: -
len: 13
CDR3aa: CASSHTGSDTQYF
CDR3nt: TGTGCCAGCAGTCACACCGGGTCAGATACGCAGTATTTT

v_gene: TRBV10-2
j_gene: TRBJ2-1
d_gene: TRBD2
abundance: many
len: 14
CDR3aa: CASGTSGSYNEQFF
CDR3nt: TGCGCCAGCGGGACTAGCGGCTCCTACAATGAGCAGTTCTTC

v_gene: TRBV7-6
j_gene: TRBJ2-2
d_gene: -
abundance: many
len: 13
CDR3aa: CASSFGSSGELFF
CDR3nt: TGTGCCAGCAGCTTCGGTAGCAGCGGGGAGCTGTTTTTT

v_gene: TRBV12-3/TRBV12-4
j_gene: TRBJ2-1
d_gene: TRBD2
abundance: few
len: 16
CDR3aa: CATTDSWTSGNNEQFF
CDR3nt: TGTGCCACCACCGACTCGTGGACTAGCGGGAACAATGAGCAGTTCTTC

v_gene: TRBV12-3/TRBV12-4
j_gene: TRBJ1-5
d_gene: TRBD1
abundance: many
len: 16
CDR3aa: CASRRSGQGSNQPQHF
CDR3nt: TGTGCCAGCAGACGGAGCGGACAGGGAAGCAATCAGCCCCAGCATTTT

v_gene: TRBV5-1
j_gene: TRBJ1-2
d_gene: -
abundance: many
len: 15
CDR3aa: CASSQGQLRSYGYTF
CDR3nt: TGCGCCAGCTCGCAGGGGCAGTTGAGGAGCTATGGCTACACCTTC

v_gene: TRBV20-1
j_gene: TRBJ2-3
d_gene: TRBD1
abundance: few
len: 15
CDR3aa: CSARDEDRGLDTQYF
CDR3nt: TGCAGTGCTAGAGACGAGGACAGGGGGCTGGATACGCAGTATTTT

v_gene: TRBV19
j_gene: TRBJ2-7
d_gene: -
abundance: -
len: 13
CDR3aa: CASSIAPTYEQYF
CDR3nt: TGTGCCAGTAGTATAGCCCCGACCTACGAGCAGTACTTC

v_gene: TRBV28
j_gene: TRBJ2-6
d_gene: -
abundance: -
len: 18
CDR3aa: CASSLSYSVSSGANVLTF
CDR3nt: TGTGCCAGCAGTTTAAGTTACAGCGTTAGCTCTGGGGCCAACGTCCTGACTTTC

v_gene: TRBV2
j_gene: TRBJ1-1
d_gene: TRBD1
abundance: -
len: 15
CDR3aa: CASRKTGTGVVEAFF
CDR3nt: TGTGCCAGCAGGAAAACCGGGACAGGGGTAGTTGAAGCTTTCTTT

v_gene: TRBV7-2
j_gene: TRBJ1-6
d_gene: -
abundance: -
len: 11
CDR3aa: CASSFPGPLHF
CDR3nt: TGTGCCAGCAGCTTCCCTGGGCCCCTCCACTTT

v_gene: TRBV6-1
j_gene: TRBJ2-5
d_gene: -
abundance: -
len: 14
CDR3aa: CASSEGVRAETQYF
CDR3nt: TGTGCCAGCAGTGAAGGTGTGAGAGCTGAGACCCAGTACTTC

v_gene: TRBV20-1
j_gene: TRBJ1-4
d_gene: TRBD1
abundance: few
len: 14
CDR3aa: CSARTGSSNEKLFF
CDR3nt: TGCAGTGCTAGGACAGGGTCGTCTAATGAAAAACTGTTTTTT

v_gene: TRBV10-3
j_gene: TRBJ2-5
d_gene: -
abundance: -
len: 14
CDR3aa: CAISESTGLETQYF
CDR3nt: TGTGCCATCAGTGAGTCAACGGGGCTGGAGACCCAGTACTTC

v_gene: TRBV7-9
j_gene: TRBJ2-7
d_gene: -
abundance: few
len: 12
CDR3aa: CASSSTVWEQYF
CDR3nt: TGTGCCAGCAGCTCCACAGTGTGGGAGCAGTACTTC

v_gene: TRBV4-1
j_gene: TRBJ2-7
d_gene: -
abundance: -
len: 15
CDR3aa: CASSRYPEGRYEQYF
CDR3nt: TGCGCCAGCAGCCGATACCCGGAGGGCCGCTACGAGCAGTACTTC

v_gene: TRBV20-1
j_gene: TRBJ2-3
d_gene: -
abundance: few
len: 14
CDR3aa: CSATERSVTDTQYF
CDR3nt: TGCAGTGCTACGGAACGTTCCGTCACAGATACGCAGTATTTT

v_gene: TRBV15
j_gene: TRBJ2-7
d_gene: TRBD2
abundance: few
len: 17
CDR3aa: CATSRDVRLAGVHEQYF
CDR3nt: TGTGCCACCAGCAGAGATGTCAGGCTAGCGGGAGTACACGAGCAGTACTTC

v_gene: TRBV4-1
j_gene: TRBJ2-3
d_gene: -
abundance: -
len: 17
CDR3aa: CASSHDAGTHYTDTQYF
CDR3nt: TGCGCCAGCAGCCATGACGCCGGGACGCACTACACAGATACGCAGTATTTT

v_gene: TRBV7-2
j_gene: TRBJ2-3
d_gene: TRBD2
abundance: -
len: 14
CDR3aa: CASKLAGGRDTQYF
CDR3nt: TGTGCCAGCAAACTAGCGGGGGGAAGAGATACGCAGTATTTT

v_gene: TRBV12-3/TRBV12-4
j_gene: TRBJ2-5
d_gene: -
abundance: -
len: 13
CDR3aa: CASSFYGPETQYF
CDR3nt: TGTGCCAGCAGTTTTTACGGGCCAGAGACCCAGTACTTC

v_gene: TRBV28
j_gene: TRBJ1-1
d_gene: -
abundance: few
len: 14
CDR3aa: CASRARRMNTEAFF
CDR3nt: TGTGCCAGCAGGGCCCGACGGATGAACACTGAAGCTTTCTTT

v_gene: TRBV7-2
j_gene: TRBJ2-7
d_gene: TRBD2
abundance: few
len: 17
CDR3aa: CASSQRLAGRANYEQYF
CDR3nt: TGTGCCAGCAGCCAAAGACTAGCGGGTAGGGCGAACTACGAGCAGTACTTC

v_gene: TRBV5-1
j_gene: TRBJ1-5
d_gene: -
abundance: -
len: 14
CDR3aa: CASSPDSGDQPQHF
CDR3nt: TGCGCCAGCAGTCCGGACAGTGGTGATCAGCCCCAGCATTTT

v_gene: TRBV15
j_gene: TRBJ2-2
d_gene: -
abundance: -
len: 13
CDR3aa: CATSGPRTGELFF
CDR3nt: TGTGCCACCAGCGGACCCCGAACCGGGGAGCTGTTTTTT

v_gene: TRBV28
j_gene: TRBJ2-3
d_gene: TRBD2
abundance: few
len: 18
CDR3aa: CASSFRAAGLAGGDTQYF
CDR3nt: TGTGCCAGCAGTTTCAGGGCGGCGGGACTAGCGGGAGGAGATACGCAGTATTTT

v_gene: TRBV7-2
j_gene: TRBJ2-2
d_gene: -
abundance: few
len: 14
CDR3aa: CASSWERATGELFF
CDR3nt: TGTGCCAGCAGCTGGGAGCGGGCCACCGGGGAGCTGTTTTTT

v_gene: TRBV6-1
j_gene: TRBJ2-3
d_gene: TRBD1
abundance: few
len: 15
CDR3aa: CASTPSLTGGARQYF
CDR3nt: TGTGCCAGCACCCCCTCCCTGACAGGGGGCGCGCGGCAGTATTTT

v_gene: TRBV12-3/TRBV12-4
j_gene: TRBJ2-5
d_gene: -
abundance: few
len: 13
CDR3aa: CASSSTGTETQYF
CDR3nt: TGTGCCAGCAGTAGCACCGGGACGGAGACCCAGTACTTC

v_gene: TRBV12-3/TRBV12-4
j_gene: TRBJ1-5
d_gene: -
abundance: many
len: 13
CDR3aa: CASSFAGNQPQHF
CDR3nt: TGTGCCAGCAGTTTTGCTGGCAATCAGCCCCAGCATTTT

v_gene: TRBV10-3
j_gene: TRBJ2-2
d_gene: TRBD2
abundance: many
len: 16
CDR3aa: CAISPGTSGNTGELFF
CDR3nt: TGTGCCATCAGTCCTGGGACTAGCGGGAACACCGGGGAGCTGTTTTTT

v_gene: TRBV27
j_gene: TRBJ2-1
d_gene: -
abundance: many
len: 15
CDR3aa: CASRDSGHPLDEQFF
CDR3nt: TGTGCCAGCAGAGATTCGGGACATCCCCTCGATGAGCAGTTCTTC

v_gene: TRBV3-1
j_gene: TRBJ2-1
d_gene: -
abundance: -
len: 16
CDR3aa: CASSHFQASTYNEQFF
CDR3nt: TGTGCCAGCAGCCACTTCCAGGCCTCTACCTACAATGAGCAGTTCTTC

v_gene: TRBV12-3/TRBV12-4
j_gene: TRBJ1-1
d_gene: -
abundance: few
len: 17
CDR3aa: CASSLGAYQVLATEAFF
CDR3nt: TGTGCCAGCAGCTTGGGGGCGTATCAGGTGCTAGCCACTGAAGCTTTCTTT

v_gene: TRBV3-1
j_gene: TRBJ2-1
d_gene: -
abundance: many
len: 12
CDR3aa: CASSQVNNEQFF
CDR3nt: TGTGCCAGCAGCCAAGTGAACAATGAGCAGTTCTTC

v_gene: TRBV4-3
j_gene: TRBJ1-2
d_gene: -
abundance: few
len: 16
CDR3aa: CASSQEPAGVNYGYTF
CDR3nt: TGCGCCAGCAGCCAAGAACCTGCAGGGGTCAACTATGGCTACACCTTC

v_gene: TRBV20-1
j_gene: TRBJ2-3
d_gene: TRBD1
abundance: -
len: 12
CDR3aa: CSAGQGADTQYF
CDR3nt: TGCAGTGCTGGACAGGGTGCAGATACGCAGTATTTT

v_gene: TRBV10-2
j_gene: TRBJ1-4
d_gene: TRBD1
abundance: -
len: 17
CDR3aa: CASSEGITGGFNEKLFF
CDR3nt: TGCGCCAGCAGTGAGGGGATTACAGGGGGCTTTAATGAAAAACTGTTTTTT

v_gene: TRBV5-1
j_gene: TRBJ1-1
d_gene: TRBD1
abundance: many
len: 14
CDR3aa: CASSLTGRNTEAFF
CDR3nt: TGTGCCAGCAGCTTGACAGGGAGGAACACTGAAGCTTTCTTT

v_gene: TRBV7-2
j_gene: TRBJ1-5
d_gene: TRBD1
abundance: -
len: 15
CDR3aa: CASSLGWDRYQPQHF
CDR3nt: TGTGCCAGCAGCTTAGGATGGGACAGATATCAGCCCCAGCATTTT

v_gene: TRBV25-1
j_gene: TRBJ2-5
d_gene: TRBD2
abundance: few
len: 14
CDR3aa: CASSVAGGRETQYF
CDR3nt: TGTGCCAGCAGTGTTGCGGGAGGGCGAGAGACCCAGTACTTC

v_gene: TRBV28
j_gene: TRBJ1-2
d_gene: -
abundance: few
len: 12
CDR3aa: CASSPGHLSYTF
CDR3nt: TGTGCCAGCAGTCCGGGACATCTAAGCTACACCTTC

v_gene: TRBV7-2
j_gene: TRBJ2-7
d_gene: -
abundance: -
len: 14
CDR3aa: CASSSKTSSHEQYF
CDR3nt: TGTGCCAGCAGCTCAAAGACTAGTTCCCACGAGCAGTACTTC

v_gene: TRBV20-1
j_gene: TRBJ1-2
d_gene: -
abundance: -
len: 14
CDR3aa: CSSSARGVEGGYTF
CDR3nt: -

v_gene: TRBV18
j_gene: TRBJ2-7
d_gene: TRBD1
abundance: -
len: 14
CDR3aa: CASSPDTGAYEQYF
CDR3nt: TGTGCCAGCTCACCCGACACAGGGGCCTACGAGCAGTACTTC

v_gene: TRBV6-1
j_gene: TRBJ2-3
d_gene: -
abundance: -
len: 15
CDR3aa: CASTPIEGGADTQYF
CDR3nt: TGTGCCAGCACCCCGATTGAGGGGGGGGCAGATACGCAGTATTTT

v_gene: TRBV5-5
j_gene: TRBJ2-1
d_gene: TRBD2
abundance: -
len: 14
CDR3aa: CASRGGAGVGEQFF
CDR3nt: TGTGCCAGCAGGGGGGGAGCGGGAGTTGGTGAGCAGTTCTTC

v_gene: TRBV7-3
j_gene: TRBJ2-1
d_gene: TRBD2
abundance: few
len: 15
CDR3aa: CASSLVSGRSNEQFF
CDR3nt: TGTGCCAGCAGCTTAGTTAGCGGGAGGTCCAATGAGCAGTTCTTC

v_gene: TRBV12-3/TRBV12-4
j_gene: TRBJ2-3
d_gene: -
abundance: few
len: 15
CDR3aa: CASSLVSVRTDTQYF
CDR3nt: TGTGCCAGCAGTTTAGTTAGCGTTCGCACAGATACGCAGTATTTT

v_gene: TRBV7-2
j_gene: TRBJ2-7
d_gene: -
abundance: many
len: 14
CDR3aa: CATRRAAYSYEQYF
CDR3nt: TGTGCCACGAGAAGGGCAGCGTACTCCTACGAGCAGTACTTC

v_gene: TRBV10-3
j_gene: TRBJ2-5
d_gene: -
abundance: -
len: 15
CDR3aa: CAISESALPQETQYF
CDR3nt: TGTGCCATCAGTGAGTCCGCCCTCCCTCAAGAGACCCAGTACTTC

v_gene: TRBV7-2
j_gene: TRBJ2-3
d_gene: TRBD1
abundance: few
len: 11
CDR3aa: CASHRGGTQYF
CDR3nt: TGTGCCAGCCACAGGGGCGGGACGCAGTATTTT

v_gene: TRBV18
j_gene: TRBJ2-3
d_gene: TRBD1
abundance: -
len: 17
CDR3aa: CASSIQRDRIHTDTQYF
CDR3nt: TGTGCCAGCTCAATTCAACGGGACAGAATCCACACAGATACGCAGTATTTT

v_gene: TRBV28
j_gene: TRBJ2-5
d_gene: -
abundance: many
len: 16
CDR3aa: CASSLFGGGAGETQYF
CDR3nt: TGTGCCAGCAGTTTATTCGGAGGGGGCGCGGGAGAGACCCAGTACTTC

v_gene: TRBV20-1
j_gene: TRBJ1-1
d_gene: -
abundance: few
len: 14
CDR3aa: CSARVGGGNTEAFF
CDR3nt: TGCAGTGCTAGAGTGGGTGGAGGGAACACTGAAGCTTTCTTT

v_gene: TRBV6-5
j_gene: TRBJ1-1
d_gene: TRBD1
abundance: few
len: 11
CDR3aa: CASSETGRAFF
CDR3nt: TGTGCCAGCAGCGAGACAGGGCGCGCTTTCTTT

v_gene: TRBV5-1
j_gene: TRBJ1-5
d_gene: TRBD1
abundance: few
len: 14
CDR3aa: CASSEGQGTLPQHF
CDR3nt: TGCGCCAGCAGCGAAGGACAGGGGACGTTACCCCAGCATTTT